This TCR beta chain emerged from a study of early T cells in non-severe SARS-CoV-2 infection. Study-level information: From unsorted whole blood, bulk RNA was sequenced, and the chains remained unpaired. Overall study results and limits: A preference for anti-spike CD8 responses marked VDJdb matching, which missed private and CD4 specificities.

This clonotype was found a few times. Antigen: not known. TCRdb reprocessed the 5' RACE reads via MiXCR and lists one record per CDR3 protein. The sample has 99,000 or so distinct CDR3 sequences; roughly 15% are singletons. The CDR3 contains 12 residues. CDR1 and CDR2 (germline): SQVTM, ANQGSEA. V lost 2 bases and J lost 1, with 3 bases in between. Sequencing was carried out using whole blood. V usage is TRBV29-1 and J usage is TRBJ2-4; no clear D. This TCR was sampled from an adult who was a healthcare worker with PCR-confirmed SARS-CoV-2 infection or an uninfected control (not recorded which). The CDR3 DNA reads as TGCAGCGTTGAAATGGCCAAAAACATTCAGTACTTC. This gives the protein CSVEMAKNIQYF. Looking up the rest from reference TRBV29-1 and TRBJ2-4 gives the full variable domain: SAVISQKPSRDICQRGTSLTIQCQVDSQVTMMFWYRQQPGQSLTLIATANQGSEATYESGFVIDKFPISRPNLTFSTLTVSNMSPEDSSIYLCSVEMAKNIQYFGAGTRLSVL.